Sequencing of this T cell receptor (beta chain) was carried out in a study of cytomegalovirus exposure and HLA in healthy donors. Findings and limits, study-wide: Rare TCR sequences dominated, though some public TCRs recurred in many donors.

V was pared by 5 bases and J by 5 bases, with 12 bases between. Per the germline V gene, CDR1 is WSHSY and CDR2 is SAAADI. This CDR3 spans 14 amino acids. Remarks on this clone: The target antigen is unknown.

Primers: 60 Vbeta forward and 13 Jbeta reverse. Here immunoSEQ multiplex PCR was the method, and the copy in TCRdb shows in-frame clones only, minus some. Among about 100,000 clones listed, approximately 78% were seen once. V usage is TRBV10-2 and J usage is TRBJ2-2, with a tentative D call TRBD1 (5 bases). The sequenced sample consisted of PBMCs. This receptor was taken from a woman aged 55-69 years in good health and CMV-seronegative. This CDR3 is CASSPQGLTGELFF. The CDR3 DNA follows: TGCGCCAGCAGTCCCCAGGGATTAACCGGGGAGCTGTTTTTT.